These 9 T cell receptor beta chains were all obtained from the same sample, sequenced in a study of T cell responses to AZD1222 COVID-19 vaccine. Repertoires were generated with immunoSEQ multiplex PCR, while TCRdb's copy carries only in-frame clones and drops some. The table includes 110,000 to 150,000 clones, just under 95% detected once. The material sequenced was peripheral blood, taken after recovery from COVID-19. The receptors were gathered from an adult who had recovered from COVID-19.

The chain carries TRBV29-1 and TRBJ1-1, with 11 bases fitting TRBD1. The CDR3 consists of 16 residues. V gave up 1 base and J gave up 5 bases; unmatched junction bases: 9. Germline V CDR1 and CDR2: SQVTM, ANQGSEA. The CDR3: CSVEVRRTGGSTEAFF. The CDR3 coding sequence is TGCAGCGTTGAAGTTCGACGGACAGGGGGCAGTACTGAAGCTTTCTTT.

The chain recombines TRBV6-2 or TRBV6-3 with TRBJ1-5; 10 bases map to TRBD1. Unmatched junction bases numbered 6, after V lost 0 bases and J lost 10 bases. The CDR3 spans 15 residues. Per the germline V gene, CDR1 is MNHEY and CDR2 is SVGEGT. The CDR3 DNA reads as TGTGCCAGCAGTTACTCGGGGACAGGGGACTATCCCCAGCATTTT. This translates into CASSYSGTGDYPQHF.

The sample holds one count of this clone. The chain carries TRBV6-5 and TRBJ1-5; D remains ambiguous. CDR1 and CDR2 from the germline V gene are MNHEY and SVGAGI. The V end lost 2 bases, the J end lost 1 base, and 3 bases lay between the germline ends. This CDR3 is built from 13 residues. The CDR3 DNA reads as TGTGCCAGCAGTTACACAAGCAATCAGCCCCAGCATTTT. Protein sequence: CASSYTSNQPQHF.

This clone appeared once. This chain joins TRBV23-1 and TRBJ1-2; 7 bases are shared with TRBD1. TRBV23-1 is given ORF status, its function remaining uncertain. The CDR3 consists of 17 residues. V shed 8 bases, J shed 1 base, and the junction held 16 bases outside the gene matches. The CDR3 protein is CASHPRIGDRLNYGYTF. The CDR3 region has the DNA TGCGCCAGCCACCCTAGGATTGGGGACAGACTTAACTATGGCTACACCTTC.

The rearrangement links TRBV3-1 (or the pseudogene TRBV3-2) to TRBJ2-7, with D possibly called TRBD1 or TRBD2 (5 bases each). V lost 0 bases and J 11 bases, leaving 8 bases between the germline ends. CDR3 length: 11 amino acids. CDR1 is LGHDT and CDR2 is YNNKEL in the germline V gene (reference sequence). CDR3 region: CASSQDGTEYF. The CDR3 DNA sequence: TGTGCCAGCAGCCAAGATGGGACCGAGTACTTC.

This clone was recorded once. V and J are TRBV19 and TRBJ1-1, with a weak D call TRBD1 (5 bases). V was cut by 4 bases and J by 9 bases, with 18 bases left in between. CDR3 size: 14 residues. Germline V gives CDR1 LNHDA, CDR2 SQIVND (reference sequence). The CDR3 protein is CASSTWIQGAKAFF. CDR3 coding DNA: TGTGCCAGTAGTACGTGGATTCAGGGCGCCAAAGCTTTCTTT.

V usage is TRBV15 and J usage is TRBJ2-7, with D unresolved. This CDR3 is 12 amino acids long. Germline CDR1 and CDR2: LNHNV and YYDKDF (reference sequence). V lost 5 bases and J lost 3, with 8 bases in between. Here the CDR3 reads CATSLGYYEQYF. Here the CDR3 DNA reads TGTGCCACCAGCTTAGGATACTACGAGCAGTACTTC.

The genes are TRBV30 and TRBJ2-7; D call uncertain. CDR3 size: 15 residues. Trimming shortened V by 0 bases and J by 5 bases, and 17 bases separated the two germline ends. Germline CDR1 and CDR2: GTSNPN and SVGIG (reference sequence). DNA of the CDR3: TGTGCCTGGAGTGTACTTTTATCCAGTCCAGACGAGCAGTACTTC. Translating gives CAWSVLLSSPDEQYF.

This chain links TRBV30 with TRBJ2-3, with 13 bases that match TRBD2. The CDR3 totals 15 residues. V dropped 2 bases and J dropped 3; count of bases not matched to a gene: 2. Germline V lookup: CDR1 GTSNPN, CDR2 SVGIG (reference sequence). CDR3 sequence: CAWSKLAGGTDTQYF. The CDR3 region has the DNA TGTGCCTGGAGTAAACTAGCGGGAGGGACAGATACGCAGTATTTT.